The 9 T cell receptor beta chains in this list originate from one sample, sequenced in a study of cytomegalovirus exposure and HLA in healthy donors. Vbeta (60) and Jbeta (13) primers were used in the PCR. Some clones are missing from TCRdb's copy, which holds only in-frame ones; the method was immunoSEQ multiplex PCR. The sample consists of 120,000 to 150,000 clones, roughly three quarters of them appearing once. The sample was PBMCs. These receptors originate from a middle-aged woman in good health and CMV-seropositive.

On this clone itself: The same CDR3 is also encoded by other DNA sequences in this sample. CDR3 protein: CASSYGRGYTF. DNA of the CDR3: TGTGCCAGCAGTTACGGCCGCGGCTACACCTTC. The V call is TRBV6-6, the J call TRBJ1-2; unclear D gene. The CDR3 is 11 amino acids. CDR1 and CDR2 from the germline V gene are MNHNY and SVGAGI (reference sequence). Trimming cost V 2 bases and J 8 bases, with 6 bases left between them.

The V gene is TRBV2, the J gene TRBJ1-1; 8 positions match TRBD1. CDR1 and CDR2 from the germline V gene are SNHLY and FYNNEI. CDR3 length: 18 residues. Germline trimming cut 6 bases from V and 0 bases from J; bases unmatched to any gene: 15. The CDR3 bases are TGTGCCAGCAGCATCGGACAGGGATTCTTGGAGGTGAACACTGAAGCTTTCTTT. Translation: CASSIGQGFLEVNTEAFF.

The rearrangement joins TRBV2 to TRBJ2-7; 14 nucleotides align to TRBD2. After removal of 6 bases from V and 5 bases from J, the junction contained 9 bases not matched to a gene. CDR1 is SNHLY and CDR2 is FYNNEI in the germline V gene. The CDR3 spans 16 residues. The DNA of the CDR3 is TGTGCCAGCAGGAAGGGGACTAGCGGGGGTATCGACGAGCAGTACTTC. Translated, it gives CASRKGTSGGIDEQYF. The entire variable domain, with the rest obtained from reference TRBV2 and TRBJ2-7, is as follows: EPEVTQTPSHQVTQMGQEVILRCVPISNHLYFYWYRQILGQKVEFLVSFYNNEISEKSEIFDDQFSVERPDGSNFTLKIRSTKLEDSAMYFCASRKGTSGGIDEQYFGPGTRLTVT.

Concerning this clone: An end of the junction does not agree with germline; a read error may underlie this. The gene calls are TRBV7-9 and TRBJ1-2; D gene unclear. The CDR3 has 13 residues. Germline V gene data show CDR1 as SEHNR and CDR2 as FQNEAQ (reference sequence). This CDR3 reads CSSSFWTGGGYTF. In DNA form, the CDR3 reads TGTTCCAGCAGCTTCTGGACTGGTGGCGGCTACACCTTC.

The chain combines TRBV28 with TRBJ2-5; D gene uncertain. V was cut by 4 bases and J by 3 bases, with 3 bases left in between. This CDR3 is 11 amino acids long. CDR1 is MDHEN and CDR2 is SYDVKM in the germline V gene. The CDR3 coding sequence is TGTGCCAGCAGTTACAAAGAGACCCAGTACTTC. It is translated as CASSYKETQYF. Filled out from reference TRBV28 and TRBJ2-5, the complete variable domain reads DVKVTQSSRYLVKRTGEKVFLECVQDMDHENMFWYRQDPGLGLRLIYFSYDVKMKEKGDIPEGYSVSREKKERFSLILESASTNQTSMYLCASSYKETQYFGPGTRLLVL.

This chain links TRBV5-4 with TRBJ1-4; 8 positions match TRBD1. Germline V lookup: CDR1 SGHNT, CDR2 YYREEE (reference sequence). There are 17 residues in the CDR3. The V segment lost 4 bases and the J segment 8 bases; nucleotides outside the gene matches: 16. CDR3 in DNA: TGTGCCAGCAGCGTTGGGGGAGAACAGGGGGGTTTGGAAAAACTGTTTTTT. It is translated as CASSVGGEQGGLEKLFF.

The chain is built from TRBV18 and TRBJ2-7; 9 bases map to TRBD1. The CDR3 covers 15 residues. Germline V gene sequence: CDR1 KGHSH, CDR2 LQKENI. Losses at the gene ends were 6 bases for V and 4 bases for J; bases not matched to a gene: 10. CDR3 loop: CASSDPGTGSYEQYF. The CDR3 DNA reads as TGTGCCAGCTCGGATCCCGGGACAGGGTCTTACGAGCAGTACTTC.

This clone was picked up one time. The rearrangement uses TRBV13 and TRBJ1-5; D is unresolved. The germline gives CDR1 PRHDT, CDR2 FYEKMQ (reference sequence). V lost 5 bases to trimming and J lost 5 bases, with 10 bases between them. The CDR3 is 13 amino acids. CDR3 loop: CASSTRPYQPQHF. In DNA, the CDR3 is TGTGCCAGCAGCACCAGGCCGTATCAGCCCCAGCATTTT.

The chain carries TRBV5-1 and TRBJ2-1, with 7 bases aligning to TRBD1. Trimming removed 2 bases from V and 1 base from J; junction bases left unmatched: 0. Germline loops: CDR1 SGHRS, CDR2 YFSETQ. The CDR3 is 14 residues long. Here the CDR3 reads CASSLQGSYNEQFF. The CDR3 nucleotides are TGCGCCAGCAGCTTACAGGGGTCCTACAATGAGCAGTTCTTC.